These 2 T cell receptor beta chains came from one sample sequenced in a study of CD8+ T cells in alopecia areata. Following RNA extraction, reverse transcription yielded cDNA that acted as the sequencing template. Repertoires were generated with immunoSEQ multiplex PCR, while TCRdb's copy carries only in-frame clones and drops some. The sample shows 150,000 or so clones, about 90% of them seen only once. The specimen comprised CD8+ T cells sorted from blood, sampled at week 0. All receptors come from a human donor with alopecia areata.

V and J are TRBV4-1 and TRBJ2-1, with 11 bases that match TRBD2. The CDR3 is 16 residues long. The junction had 6 bases not matched to a gene; V was cut back by 0 bases and J by 8 bases. From germline, CDR1 is MGHRA and CDR2 YSYEKL. The CDR3, as DNA: TGCGCCAGCAGCCAAGATCGAACTAGCGGGAGATATGAGCAGTTCTTC. The encoded protein is CASSQDRTSGRYEQFF.

The V and J genes are TRBV29-1 and TRBJ2-1; 8 nucleotides align to TRBD2. Germline V gives CDR1 SQVTM, CDR2 ANQGSEA. This CDR3 has 14 residues. The V gene end was trimmed by 1 base and the J gene end by 5 bases; junction bases not matched to a gene: 4. Here the CDR3 reads CSVEGGLGNNEQFF. The CDR3 DNA reads TGCAGCGTTGAAGGGGGACTAGGGAACAATGAGCAGTTCTTC.